This TCR beta chain stems from a study of shared clonotypes between healthy human individuals. Germline V gene data show CDR1 as SGHTA and CDR2 as FQGNSA. There are 16 residues in the CDR3. Trimming removed 3 bases from V and 3 bases from J, with 15 bases in between. The material for each subset, its genomic DNA, was split evenly across several immunoSEQ plates. Sequenced by immunoSEQ multiplex PCR; TCRdb stores in-frame clones only, minus some. The table includes millions of clones, around 94% detected once. The sample was naive CD4+ T cells sorted from blood. Stated subset: CD45RA+ positively selected. This chain joins TRBV7-2 and TRBJ1-5; TRBD1 might be the D (6 bases). The receptor comes from a man between 18 and 29 years old in good health. Here the CDR3 reads CASSFQGSLSNQPQHF. CDR3 nucleotides: TGTGCCAGCAGCTTCCAGGGGTCCCTGTCCAATCAGCCCCAGCATTTT.